This is a list of T cell receptor beta chains from one sample in a study of blood T cell repertoires in COVID-19. Assay: immunoSEQ multiplex PCR; the TCRdb copy retains only in-frame clones and omits some. The sample includes a few hundred thousand clones, around 80% of them seen just once. The specimen sequenced was peripheral blood. The receptors come from a man aged 55-75 years with acute or convalescent COVID-19. Both conserved end residues are part of each CDR3. The order of the fields is D gene, V gene, clone size, J gene, CDR3 protein, CDR3 DNA. D genes are given only for firm matches. Only part of the rows carry a size: once, few, many, or a class if the clone is expanded.

d_gene: NA
v_gene: TRBV19
abundance: NA
j_gene: TRBJ2-3
CDR3aa: CASSIVSYTDTQYF
CDR3nt: TGTGCCAGTAGTATAGTGAGTTACACAGATACGCAGTATTTT

d_gene: TRBD1
v_gene: TRBV9
abundance: NA
j_gene: TRBJ2-7
CDR3aa: CASSAGTVYEQYF
CDR3nt: TGTGCCAGCAGCGCCGGGACAGTTTACGAGCAGTACTTC

d_gene: NA
v_gene: TRBV18
abundance: once
j_gene: TRBJ1-2
CDR3aa: CASSPGSGVVSYGYTF
CDR3nt: TGTGCCAGCTCACCGGGATCAGGGGTGGTGAGCTATGGCTACACCTTC

d_gene: NA
v_gene: TRBV10-3
abundance: few
j_gene: TRBJ2-3
CDR3aa: CAIRRQPGGGTDTQYF
CDR3nt: TGTGCCATCCGCCGGCAGCCCGGGGGTGGCACAGATACGCAGTATTTT

d_gene: TRBD1
v_gene: TRBV25-1
abundance: NA
j_gene: TRBJ2-5
CDR3aa: CASSGLPGQGVMQETQYF
CDR3nt: TGTGCCAGCAGTGGGCTACCGGGACAGGGAGTCATGCAAGAGACCCAGTACTTC

d_gene: TRBD2
v_gene: TRBV27
abundance: NA
j_gene: TRBJ2-3
CDR3aa: CASRRGLAGPRRVTDTQYF
CDR3nt: TGTGCCAGCCGGCGAGGACTAGCGGGCCCAAGGAGGGTCACAGATACGCAGTATTTT

d_gene: TRBD2
v_gene: TRBV30
abundance: once
j_gene: TRBJ2-1
CDR3aa: CAWSGTSAGFF
CDR3nt: TGTGCCTGGAGTGGTACTAGCGCGGGATTCTTC

d_gene: NA
v_gene: TRBV5-6
abundance: NA
j_gene: TRBJ1-2
CDR3aa: CASTTRDTSNYGYTF
CDR3nt: TGTGCCAGCACAACCCGGGACACTTCTAACTATGGCTACACCTTC

d_gene: NA
v_gene: TRBV7-9
abundance: NA
j_gene: TRBJ1-1
CDR3aa: CASSRDYFEAFF
CDR3nt: TGTGCCAGCAGCAGGGATTATTTTGAAGCTTTCTTT

d_gene: NA
v_gene: TRBV6-1
abundance: NA
j_gene: TRBJ2-3
CDR3aa: CASSDQAESTDTQYF
CDR3nt: TGTGCCAGCAGTGATCAAGCGGAGAGCACAGATACGCAGTATTTT

d_gene: NA
v_gene: TRBV12-3/TRBV12-4
abundance: NA
j_gene: TRBJ1-1
CDR3aa: CASCRRDTEAFF
CDR3nt: TGTGCCAGCTGTAGGCGGGACACTGAAGCTTTCTTT

d_gene: TRBD1
v_gene: TRBV27
abundance: NA
j_gene: TRBJ1-1
CDR3aa: CASSSRTGSTEAFF
CDR3nt: TGTGCCAGCAGTTCCCGGACAGGGAGCACTGAAGCTTTCTTT

d_gene: TRBD1
v_gene: TRBV2
abundance: few
j_gene: TRBJ1-4
CDR3aa: CASSEASQGGEKLFF
CDR3nt: TGTGCCAGCAGTGAAGCGTCCCAGGGGGGTGAAAAACTGTTTTTT

d_gene: TRBD1
v_gene: TRBV6-5
abundance: NA
j_gene: TRBJ1-5
CDR3aa: CASRTGAQPQHF
CDR3nt: TGTGCCAGCAGGACAGGGGCTCAGCCCCAGCATTTT

d_gene: NA
v_gene: TRBV30
abundance: NA
j_gene: TRBJ1-1
CDR3aa: CAWSVPGGGRQFNTEAFF
CDR3nt: TGTGCCTGGAGTGTGCCGGGGGGTGGACGACAATTCAACACTGAAGCTTTCTTT

d_gene: NA
v_gene: TRBV15
abundance: NA
j_gene: TRBJ2-3
CDR3aa: CATSGLTSAPTDTQYF
CDR3nt: TGTGCCACCAGCGGACTGACATCGGCACCCACAGATACGCAGTATTTT

d_gene: NA
v_gene: TRBV5-1
abundance: NA
j_gene: TRBJ2-5
CDR3aa: CASSNGLETQYF
CDR3nt: TGCGCCAGCAGCAACGGTCTGGAGACCCAGTACTTC

d_gene: NA
v_gene: TRBV11-2
abundance: NA
j_gene: TRBJ2-1
CDR3aa: CASSHRDREQFF
CDR3nt: TGTGCCAGCAGCCACAGGGATCGGGAGCAGTTCTTC

d_gene: TRBD2
v_gene: TRBV19
abundance: NA
j_gene: TRBJ2-3
CDR3aa: CASSTRLAGFSTDTQYF
CDR3nt: TGTGCCAGTAGTACGCGCTTAGCGGGCTTTAGCACAGATACGCAGTATTTT

d_gene: TRBD1
v_gene: TRBV6-6
abundance: NA
j_gene: TRBJ2-6
CDR3aa: CASTTQGAGANVLTF
CDR3nt: TGTGCCAGCACCACCCAGGGGGCTGGGGCCAACGTCCTGACTTTC

d_gene: TRBD2
v_gene: TRBV11-2
abundance: NA
j_gene: TRBJ2-7
CDR3aa: CASSPHSLAVYEQYF
CDR3nt: TGTGCCAGCAGCCCGCACAGTCTAGCGGTCTACGAGCAGTACTTC

d_gene: TRBD2
v_gene: TRBV6-6
abundance: NA
j_gene: TRBJ2-1
CDR3aa: CASKIRLARLHEQFF
CDR3nt: TGTGCCAGCAAAATACGACTAGCGAGACTGCATGAGCAGTTCTTC

d_gene: TRBD1
v_gene: TRBV5-4
abundance: NA
j_gene: TRBJ2-1
CDR3aa: CASSLDRGPYNEQFF
CDR3nt: TGTGCCAGCAGCTTGGACAGGGGGCCCTACAATGAGCAGTTCTTC

d_gene: NA
v_gene: TRBV9
abundance: NA
j_gene: TRBJ2-1
CDR3aa: CASSAGANEQFF
CDR3nt: TGTGCCAGCAGCGCTGGGGCTAATGAGCAGTTCTTC

d_gene: TRBD1
v_gene: TRBV7-9
abundance: once
j_gene: TRBJ2-2
CDR3aa: CASSGRQGALTGELFF
CDR3nt: TGTGCCAGCAGCGGACGACAGGGGGCACTCACCGGGGAGCTGTTTTTT

d_gene: NA
v_gene: TRBV18
abundance: NA
j_gene: TRBJ2-1
CDR3aa: CASSPIYREEQFF
CDR3nt: TGTGCCAGCTCACCTATCTACAGAGAGGAGCAGTTCTTC

d_gene: NA
v_gene: TRBV3-1/TRBV3-2
abundance: NA
j_gene: TRBJ1-2
CDR3aa: CASSQWGGENYGYTF
CDR3nt: TGTGCCAGCAGCCAATGGGGCGGGGAAAACTATGGCTACACCTTC

d_gene: TRBD1
v_gene: TRBV28
abundance: NA
j_gene: TRBJ1-5
CDR3aa: CASSLGRQGWRQPQHF
CDR3nt: TGTGCCAGCAGCCTTGGACGACAGGGTTGGAGGCAGCCCCAGCATTTT

d_gene: NA
v_gene: TRBV20-1
abundance: NA
j_gene: TRBJ2-7
CDR3aa: CSAREREAQYF
CDR3nt: TGCAGTGCTAGAGAAAGAGAGGCGCAGTACTTC